This entry lists 15 T cell receptor beta chains sequenced from one sample in a study of neoadjuvant nivolumab and ipilimumab in lung cancer. The table came from immunoSEQ multiplex PCR; TCRdb's copy has only in-frame clones and leaves some out. The profile shows approximately 7,200 clones, approximately 85% of them singletons. The sequencing used tumor tissue, collected after neoadjuvant nivolumab, alone or with ipilimumab, at or shortly before surgery. The receptors originated from an adult with non-small cell lung cancer.

There are a few counts of this clone. The chain combines TRBV9 with TRBJ2-7; 8 bases agree with TRBD1. Losses at the gene ends were 4 bases for V and 6 bases for J; bases not matched to a gene: 12. From germline, CDR1 is SGDLS and CDR2 YYNGEE. CDR3 length: 15 amino acids. The CDR3 coding sequence is TGTGCCAGCAGCCCCCAGACAGGGGAAAGGTTCGAGCAGTACTTC. Residues: CASSPQTGERFEQYF.

This clone is a singleton in its sample. The V call is TRBV19, the J call TRBJ1-1; TRBD1 matches at 10 bases. The J segment lost 0 bases and the V segment lost 10 bases, leaving 11 bases of the junction unmatched. Germline CDR1 reads LNHDA; CDR2 reads SQIVND (reference sequence). The CDR3 is made up of 16 amino acids. The CDR3 DNA reads TGTGCCACATGGACAGGGGGTAGGGGTATGAACACTGAAGCTTTCTTT. This encodes CATWTGGRGMNTEAFF.

Only one count was recorded for this clone. The J gene is TRBJ2-7, the V gene TRBV30, with D perhaps given as TRBD1 or TRBD2 (5 bases each). V was clipped by 0 bases and J by 7 bases, with 19 bases between them. The CDR3 covers 15 residues. Germline V lookup: CDR1 GTSNPN, CDR2 SVGIG (reference sequence). CDR3 coding DNA: TGTGCCTGGAGTGTAATGGACCGGGACGGTGGGGAGCAGTACTTC. Its translation: CAWSVMDRDGGEQYF.

The chain has TRBV19 and TRBJ1-3; no clear D. V was shortened by 10 bases and J by 4 bases, with 14 bases between the two germline ends. From germline, CDR1 is LNHDA and CDR2 SQIVND (reference sequence). This CDR3 has 13 amino acids. CDR3 protein: CATYTLTGNTIYF. The CDR3 nucleotides are TGTGCCACCTATACACTGACAGGAAACACCATATATTTT.

The J gene is TRBJ1-1, the V gene TRBV6-6; D is uncertain. The CDR3 totals 15 residues. CDR1 is MNHNY and CDR2 is SVGAGI in the germline V gene (reference sequence). V lost 4 bases and J lost 2, with 14 bases in between. CDR3 coding DNA: TGTGCCAGCAGTTCTACGGACGGACGAAACACTGAAGCTTTCTTT. Translating it yields CASSSTDGRNTEAFF.

The V gene is TRBV9, the J gene TRBJ1-4; a possible D gene is TRBD1 (6 bases). Trimming left V 2 bases short and J 6 bases short, with 11 bases between. The CDR3 consists of 14 residues. Germline assignment: CDR1 SGDLS and CDR2 YYNGEE. The CDR3 region is CASSVGTNDEKLFF. The CDR3 DNA reads as TGTGCCAGCAGCGTTGGGACAAACGATGAAAAACTGTTTTTT.

This chain joins TRBV2 and TRBJ2-7, with TRBD2 identical over 9 bases. The CDR3 sequence is 14 residues long. Germline V gene lookup returns CDR1 SNHLY and CDR2 FYNNEI. V was pared by 4 bases and J by 2 bases, with 3 bases of the junction left unmatched. CDR3 in DNA: TGTGCCAGCAGTGCTCAGCGGGGGGCCTACGAGCAGTACTTC. Its translation is CASSAQRGAYEQYF.

Remarks on this clone: The final CDR3 position lacks the conserved phenylalanine or tryptophan, pointing to a likely read error. The DNA is omitted, as the CDR3 cannot be located on it reliably, and the CDR3 follows TCRdb's listing. This chain uses TRBV2 with TRBJ2-4; no DNA check was done on the table's D call, TRBD1. Germline lookup yields CDR1 SNHLY and CDR2 FYNNEI. Ends included, the CDR3 has 14 residues. CDR3 residues: CASSDTSIGTQLKI.

The chain has TRBV6-5 and TRBJ1-6; weak D call: TRBD1 (6 bases). The CDR3 contains 15 residues. The germline CDR1 and CDR2 sequences are MNHEY and SVGAGI. V was pared by 2 bases and J by 5 bases, with 10 bases between. CDR3 DNA sequence: TGTGCCAGCAGTTACACAGGGCTCCATAATTCACCCCTCCACTTT. Its protein is CASSYTGLHNSPLHF.

This chain uses TRBV5-1 with TRBJ2-7, with a possible D match to TRBD1 (6 bases). V was clipped by 5 bases and J by 5 bases, with 20 bases between them. Per germline, CDR1 SGHRS and CDR2 YFSETQ. The CDR3 totals 15 residues. The CDR3 sequence is CASRETGNPTDEQYF. The CDR3 nucleotides read TGCGCCAGCAGAGAAACAGGGAACCCCACTGACGAGCAGTACTTC.

DNA for the CDR3: TGTGCCTGGCAACACAGGGGTACCTATGGCTACACCTTC. It yields the protein CAWQHRGTYGYTF. The gene calls are TRBV30 and TRBJ1-2; 7 nucleotides align to TRBD1. This CDR3 is built from 13 residues. V was pared by 5 bases and J by 4 bases, with 7 bases of the junction left unmatched. CDR1 GTSNPN and CDR2 SVGIG come from the germline V gene (reference sequence).

This chain connects TRBV6-6 to TRBJ2-7; 13 nucleotides match TRBD2. Germline V lookup: CDR1 MNHNY, CDR2 SVGAGI (reference sequence). V gave up 6 bases and J gave up 1 base; unmatched junction bases: 6. This CDR3 contains 16 residues. The CDR3 DNA follows: TGTGCCAGCAGGTGGACTAGCGGGGGTAGTTCCTACGAGCAGTACTTC. Protein: CASRWTSGGSSYEQYF.

This clone was detected only a few times. The V call is TRBV18, the J call TRBJ1-2, with D possibly TRBD1 on 6 matching bases. The germline V gene encodes CDR1 KGHSH and CDR2 LQKENI. This CDR3 is 14 amino acids long. V lost 2 bases and J lost 7, with 14 bases in between. For the CDR3, the DNA is TGTGCCAGCTCACCAGGAACAGGGAGGGGTGGCTACACCTTC. Protein: CASSPGTGRGGYTF.

The rearrangement uses TRBV9 and TRBJ1-2; D gene ambiguous. Germline loops: CDR1 SGDLS, CDR2 YYNGEE. Between the trimmed V and J ends, which lost 1 base and 0 bases, there was a span of 10 bases. The CDR3 runs to 15 residues. CDR3 protein: CASSVKALANYGYTF. DNA of the CDR3: TGTGCCAGCAGCGTAAAGGCCCTAGCTAACTATGGCTACACCTTC.

This clone was seen a single time. The CDR3 sequence: CASSRRSFSTDTQYF. CDR3 nucleotides: TGTGCCAGCAGCCGCAGGAGTTTTAGCACAGATACGCAGTATTTT. V usage is TRBV7-9 and J usage is TRBJ2-3; no clear D gene. Per germline, CDR1 SEHNR and CDR2 FQNEAQ (reference sequence). Trimming left V 5 bases short and J 0 bases short, with 12 bases between. The CDR3 totals 15 residues.